This T cell receptor (beta chain) was profiled in a study of cytotoxic CD8 clonotypes in ibrutinib-treated CLL. As to this clone: As yet, its antigen is unknown.

This table comes from immunoSEQ multiplex PCR, and its TCRdb copy is limited to in-frame clones, with some not included. The data hold roughly 130,000 clones, with more than 85% observed a single time. Findings of the study overall: On treatment, the uncommon public clonotypes contracted or remained stable. At ibrutinib response, clonality increased, and at progression it declined back toward baseline.

Germline V gene data show CDR1 as MNHEY and CDR2 as SMNVEV (reference sequence). Trimming stripped 8 bases from V and 5 bases from J, with 13 bases between. This CDR3 has 12 residues. The sequence derives from a human donor with chronic lymphocytic leukemia. The chain has TRBV27 and TRBJ2-7, with a tentative D call TRBD1 (5 bases). Sequencing was performed on PBMCs, taken after 12 months of ibrutinib treatment. CDR3 region: CASQGSVDEQYF. In nucleotides, the CDR3 is TGTGCCAGCCAGGGTTCGGTCGACGAGCAGTACTTC.